These T cell receptor beta chains were read from a single sample in a study of CD8+ T cells in alopecia areata. Clones were read by immunoSEQ multiplex PCR, and TCRdb kept only the in-frame ones, dropping some. This table holds 150,000 to 200,000 clones, roughly 70% found once. The source material was CD4+ T cells sorted from blood, sampled between weeks 49 and 50, from a patient treated with tofacitinib. The origin of the receptors is a human donor with alopecia areata. The CDR3 runs from the conserved cysteine through the conserved F or W. D genes are given only for firm matches. Rows give clone size only sometimes, using once, few, many, or a class for an expanded clone.

TRBJ2-3,TRBD2,few,TRBV5-1,CASSPRRTSGNTDTQYF,TGCGCCAGCAGCCCCCGCCGGACTAGCGGAAACACAGATACGCAGTATTTT
TRBJ2-2,TRBD2,-,TRBV30,CAWRLAANTGELFF,TGTGCCTGGAGGCTAGCGGCGAACACCGGGGAGCTGTTTTTT
TRBJ2-3,TRBD2,-,TRBV25-1,CASSVSRSGVSTDTQYF,TGTGCCAGCAGTGTTTCACGTAGCGGGGTTAGCACAGATACGCAGTATTTT
TRBJ2-7,-,-,TRBV6-1,CASSSDPAPLVRQYF,TGTGCCAGCAGTTCAGATCCGGCCCCTCTTGTTAGGCAGTACTTC
TRBJ1-4,TRBD1,-,TRBV4-3,CASSQDSRGSEKLFF,TGCGCCAGCAGCCAAGATAGCAGGGGGAGTGAAAAACTGTTTTTT
TRBJ2-1,-,-,TRBV7-2,CASSLEGPTANEQFF,TGTGCCAGCAGCTTAGAGGGTCCCACGGCCAATGAGCAGTTCTTC
TRBJ1-4,-,once,TRBV4-3,CASSQESSGGGHVELFF,TGCGCCAGCAGCCAAGAGTCTTCCGGGGGGGGGCATGTAGAACTGTTTTTT
TRBJ2-1,-,once,TRBV7-2,CASSLRLEQFF,TGTGCCAGCAGCTTAAGGCTAGAGCAGTTCTTC
TRBJ1-1,-,-,TRBV5-1,CASSLGEMNTEAFF,TGCGCCAGCAGCTTGGGGGAGATGAACACTGAAGCTTTCTTT
TRBJ2-5,-,-,TRBV15,CATSREGETQYF,TGTGCCACCAGCAGGGAGGGAGAGACCCAGTACTTC
TRBJ2-1,TRBD2,-,TRBV4-1,CASSQDRLAANNEQFF,TGCGCCAGCAGCCAAGACCGGCTAGCGGCCAACAATGAGCAGTTCTTC
TRBJ2-1,-,once,TRBV4-1,CASSQDSTGGPWNEQFF,TGCGCCAGCAGCCAAGATTCGACGGGGGGCCCCTGGAATGAGCAGTTCTTC
TRBJ1-1,-,-,TRBV30,CAWSGTPFEAFF,TGTGCCTGGAGTGGGACACCTTTCGAAGCTTTCTTT
TRBJ1-2,-,-,TRBV30,CAWSVVGAVYGYTF,TGTGCCTGGAGTGTAGTAGGGGCAGTTTATGGCTACACCTTC
TRBJ2-3,TRBD1,-,TRBV6-5,CASSLGTGGTQYF,TGTGCCAGCAGCCTGGGGACAGGGGGTACGCAGTATTTT
TRBJ2-1,TRBD2,-,TRBV5-1,CASRGPGLAVHNEQFF,TGCGCCAGCAGGGGACCGGGACTAGCAGTCCACAATGAGCAGTTCTTC
TRBJ2-2,-,-,TRBV11-2,CASSLAAANTGELFF,TGTGCCAGCAGCCTGGCAGCCGCGAACACCGGGGAGCTGTTTTTT
TRBJ2-5,TRBD2,-,TRBV5-1,CASSLPGTSGQETQYF,TGCGCCAGCAGCTTACCCGGGACTAGCGGGCAAGAGACCCAGTACTTC
TRBJ1-1,TRBD1,-,TRBV10-3,CAISDRGSAEAFF,TGTGCCATCAGTGACAGGGGGAGCGCTGAAGCTTTCTTT
TRBJ1-2,TRBD1,-,TRBV4-3,CASSPSGDRANYGYTF,TGCGCCAGCAGCCCTTCAGGGGACAGAGCTAACTATGGCTACACCTTC
TRBJ1-2,-,few,TRBV4-1,CASSQQGNYGYTF,TGCGCCAGCAGCCAACAGGGGAACTATGGCTACACCTTC
TRBJ2-2,-,-,TRBV2,CASSEALSTGELFF,TGTGCCAGCAGTGAAGCGCTTAGCACCGGGGAGCTGTTTTTT
TRBJ1-2,-,-,TRBV29-1,CSVDEVNYGYTF,TGCAGCGTTGATGAGGTTAACTATGGCTACACCTTC
TRBJ2-1,-,-,TRBV29-1,CSVEVREPGNEQFF,TGCAGCGTTGAGGTTCGGGAGCCGGGGAATGAGCAGTTCTTC
TRBJ2-1,-,-,TRBV7-2,CASSPPGVTGLNEQFF,TGTGCCAGCAGCCCGCCAGGGGTTACGGGGCTAAATGAGCAGTTCTTC
TRBJ1-5,-,-,TRBV30,CAWSADSNQPQHF,TGTGCCTGGAGTGCGGACAGCAATCAGCCCCAGCATTTT
TRBJ2-3,-,-,TRBV28,CASREADTQYF,TGTGCCAGCAGGGAAGCAGATACGCAGTATTTT
TRBJ2-1,TRBD2,few,TRBV29-1,CSARLADEQFF,TGCAGCGCCAGACTAGCGGATGAGCAGTTCTTC
TRBJ1-1,-,-,TRBV7-6,CASSSTLMNTEAFF,TGTGCCAGCAGCTCAACCCTTATGAACACTGAAGCTTTCTTT
TRBJ2-2,-,-,TRBV20-1,CSATVTGELFF,TGCAGTGCTACCGTGACCGGGGAGCTGTTTTTT
TRBJ2-7,-,-,TRBV7-2,CASSFGSEQYF,TGTGCCAGCAGCTTCGGGAGCGAGCAGTACTTC
TRBJ2-5,TRBD2,-,TRBV30,CAWSVLSGGYQETQYF,TGTGCCTGGAGTGTACTTAGCGGGGGGTACCAAGAGACCCAGTACTTC
TRBJ2-6,-,-,TRBV25-1,CASRDTGSGANVLTF,TGTGCCAGCAGGGACACAGGGTCTGGGGCCAACGTCCTGACTTTC
TRBJ1-5,-,-,TRBV12-5,CASGLLLSNQPQHF,TGTGCTAGTGGTTTGCTTCTGAGCAATCAGCCCCAGCATTTT
TRBJ1-2,TRBD1,-,TRBV29-1,CSVTLTGGGGYTF,TGCAGCGTCACCTTGACAGGGGGCGGGGGCTACACCTTC
TRBJ2-5,TRBD1,-,TRBV29-1,CSVPTGVGRVQYF,TGCAGCGTTCCTACAGGGGTGGGTCGTGTCCAGTACTTC
TRBJ1-1,-,-,TRBV13,CASSILLNTEAFF,TGTGCCAGCAGTATACTTCTGAACACTGAAGCTTTCTTT
TRBJ1-2,-,-,TRBV13,CASSRRLYPSYGYTF,TGTGCCAGCAGCCGCAGGCTATATCCTTCCTATGGCTACACCTTC
TRBJ1-1,-,-,TRBV29-1,CSGLDATEAFF,TGCAGCGGGCTAGATGCGACTGAAGCTTTCTTT
TRBJ1-2,TRBD1,few,TRBV6-5,CASSYSKQGGQYGYTF,TGTGCCAGCAGTTACTCAAAACAGGGGGGCCAATATGGCTACACCTTC
TRBJ2-3,-,-,TRBV30,CAWTSEPTDTQYF,TGTGCCTGGACGTCCGAACCCACAGATACGCAGTATTTT
TRBJ2-3,-,few,TRBV29-1,CSADTGTDTQYF,TGCAGCGCTGACACAGGCACAGATACGCAGTATTTT
TRBJ2-7,-,-,TRBV7-9,CASSLAAWGEQYF,TGTGCCAGCAGCTTAGCAGCGTGGGGCGAGCAGTACTTC
TRBJ1-1,-,-,TRBV27,CASTDRVNTEAFF,TGTGCCAGCACCGACCGGGTGAACACTGAAGCTTTCTTT
TRBJ2-2,TRBD1,-,TRBV29-1,CSAGDRGNTGELFF,TGCAGCGCCGGGGACAGGGGGAACACCGGGGAGCTGTTTTTT
TRBJ2-2,-,few,TRBV29-1,CSVRGSSTGELFF,TGCAGCGTTAGAGGGTCGTCCACCGGGGAGCTGTTTTTT
TRBJ1-1,-,-,TRBV27,CASSSVWDTEAFF,TGTGCCAGCAGCTCCGTGTGGGACACTGAAGCTTTCTTT
TRBJ2-7,-,-,TRBV6-1,CASSGTVLYEQYF,TGTGCCAGCAGTGGGACAGTTCTCTACGAGCAGTACTTC
TRBJ1-6,-,-,TRBV7-2,CASSWEGDNSPLHF,TGTGCCAGCAGCTGGGAGGGGGATAATTCACCCCTCCACTTT